This is a list of T cell receptor beta chains from one sample in a study of response to subunit inactivated influenza vaccine. One entry per CDR3 protein results from TCRdb running MiXCR on the RT-PCR reads. The sample records 860,000 or so distinct CDR3 sequences, 21% being singletons. The material sequenced was PBMCs from blood, taken around 5 days after vaccination. The receptors derive from a man between 45 and 60 years old who received an inactivated influenza vaccine. Both conserved end residues are part of each CDR3. The order of the fields is D gene, V gene, J gene, CDR3 length, clone size, CDR3 DNA, CDR3 protein. D genes are given only for firm matches. Size is omitted from some rows. Given values are once, few, many or a class for expanded clones.

D gene: -
V gene: TRBV7-3
J gene: TRBJ2-1
CDR3 length: 14
clone size: -
CDR3 DNA: TGTGCCAGCAGCCAGACCGGGACTGCTCTTGAGCAGTTCTTC
CDR3 protein: CASSQTGTALEQFF

D gene: TRBD1
V gene: TRBV6-5
J gene: TRBJ1-1
CDR3 length: 14
clone size: -
CDR3 DNA: TGTGCCTGCAGTTACGGTACAGGGGTCTCTGAAGCTTTCTTT
CDR3 protein: CACSYGTGVSEAFF

D gene: -
V gene: TRBV20-1
J gene: TRBJ1-5
CDR3 length: 14
clone size: -
CDR3 DNA: TGCAGTGCTGAAAGGGACGGTAGCAATCAGCCCCAGCATTTT
CDR3 protein: CSAERDGSNQPQHF

D gene: -
V gene: TRBV3-1
J gene: TRBJ2-1
CDR3 length: 13
clone size: few
CDR3 DNA: TGTGCCAGCAGCCCGCGGAGATACAATGAGCAGTTCTTC
CDR3 protein: CASSPRRYNEQFF

D gene: -
V gene: TRBV6-2/TRBV6-3
J gene: TRBJ1-5
CDR3 length: 18
clone size: -
CDR3 DNA: TGTGCCAGCAGTTACGGAGTGGGCGGCCGAGGGAGCAATCAGCCCCAGCATTTT
CDR3 protein: CASSYGVGGRGSNQPQHF

D gene: -
V gene: TRBV28
J gene: TRBJ2-1
CDR3 length: 14
clone size: many
CDR3 DNA: TGTGCCAGCAGTCCCTCCGACTCTCACAATGAGCAGTTCTTC
CDR3 protein: CASSPSDSHNEQFF

D gene: TRBD2
V gene: TRBV2
J gene: TRBJ2-7
CDR3 length: 14
clone size: -
CDR3 DNA: TGTGCCAGCAGTCCTGTAGCGGGATTCTACGAGCAGTACTTC
CDR3 protein: CASSPVAGFYEQYF

D gene: TRBD1
V gene: TRBV5-1
J gene: TRBJ2-7
CDR3 length: 15
clone size: -
CDR3 DNA: TGCGCCAGCAGCCTACTACCGGGACAGGGGGACGAGCAGTACTTC
CDR3 protein: CASSLLPGQGDEQYF

D gene: -
V gene: TRBV12-3/TRBV12-4
J gene: TRBJ1-5
CDR3 length: 13
clone size: few
CDR3 DNA: TGTGCCAGCAGCAAACAGGGCCCTCAGCCCCAGCATTTT
CDR3 protein: CASSKQGPQPQHF

D gene: -
V gene: TRBV12-3/TRBV12-4
J gene: TRBJ1-2
CDR3 length: 14
clone size: few
CDR3 DNA: TGTGCCAGCAGTTTGCCGGGGGGCGCGCGGGGCTACACCTTC
CDR3 protein: CASSLPGGARGYTF

D gene: -
V gene: TRBV20-1
J gene: TRBJ2-1
CDR3 length: 15
clone size: -
CDR3 DNA: TGCAGTGCTCCCCCCCTGCCCCCGTGGGACAATGAGCAGTTCTTC
CDR3 protein: CSAPPLPPWDNEQFF

D gene: TRBD2
V gene: TRBV20-1
J gene: TRBJ2-5
CDR3 length: 17
clone size: -
CDR3 DNA: TGCAGTGCTAGTGTGCCTAGCGGGGGAATACGCGGAGAGACCCAGTACTTC
CDR3 protein: CSASVPSGGIRGETQYF

D gene: -
V gene: TRBV6-2/TRBV6-3
J gene: TRBJ2-7
CDR3 length: 17
clone size: few
CDR3 DNA: TGTGCCAGCAGTCCCGAAGGATGGGGGACTTACTCCTACGAGCAGTACTTC
CDR3 protein: CASSPEGWGTYSYEQYF